This T cell receptor beta chain appears in the sequencing data of a study of identical twins. Template switching supplied a universal primer site; unique molecular identifiers were carried on the cDNA. TCRdb re-called the 5' RACE reads with MiXCR, one entry per CDR3 protein. The profile shows fewer than 650,000 distinct CDR3 sequences, over 8.5% of them singletons. To note about this clonotype: Its target is unknown.

General study points: Fewer insertions were carried by abundant cord blood beta clonotypes, but none was seen in memory repertoires. These conclusions were based on statistical analysis (cross-sectional, not following the same donors).

These data also featured in a second study, about yellow fever vaccine responses in identical twins. Per that study: A vaccine T cell response that seemed partly convergent and partly personalized was reported in twins.

The TCR comes from a woman in her late teens or twenties in good health. The sample consisted of PBMCs.

CDR3: CSGSTGGTVMRDTQYF. The CDR3 DNA reads TGCAGTGGGTCGACTGGTGGGACGGTGATGAGGGATACGCAGTATTTT. The chain uses TRBV20-1 and TRBJ2-3; D assignment may be TRBD1 or TRBD2 (5 bases each). This CDR3 is 16 amino acids long. V lost 7 bases and J lost 6, with 26 bases in between. The germline gives CDR1 DFQATT, CDR2 SNEGSKA (reference sequence).